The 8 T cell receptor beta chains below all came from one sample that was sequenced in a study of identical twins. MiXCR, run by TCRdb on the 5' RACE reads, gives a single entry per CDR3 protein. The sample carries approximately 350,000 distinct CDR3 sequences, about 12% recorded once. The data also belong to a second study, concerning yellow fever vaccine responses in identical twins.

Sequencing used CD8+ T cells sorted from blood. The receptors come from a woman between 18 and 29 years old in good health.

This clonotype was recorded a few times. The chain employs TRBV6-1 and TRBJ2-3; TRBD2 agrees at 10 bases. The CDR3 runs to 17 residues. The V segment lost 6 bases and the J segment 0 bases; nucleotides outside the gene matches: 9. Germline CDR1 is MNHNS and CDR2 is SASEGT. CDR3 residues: CASSVRLAGPSTDTQYF. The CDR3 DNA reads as TGTGCCAGCAGCGTTAGACTAGCGGGCCCCAGCACAGATACGCAGTATTTT.

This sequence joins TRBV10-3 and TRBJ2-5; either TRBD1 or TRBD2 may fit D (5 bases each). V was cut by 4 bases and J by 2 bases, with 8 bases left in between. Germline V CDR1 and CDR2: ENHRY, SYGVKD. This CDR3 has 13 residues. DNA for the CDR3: TGTGCCATCAGTGGGGGGAATCAAGAGACCCAGTACTTC. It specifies CAISGGNQETQYF.

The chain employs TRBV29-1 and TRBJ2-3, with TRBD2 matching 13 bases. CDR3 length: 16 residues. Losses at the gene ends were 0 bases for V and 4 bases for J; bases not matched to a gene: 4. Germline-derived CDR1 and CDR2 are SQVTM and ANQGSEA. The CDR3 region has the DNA TGCAGCGTTGAAGATTCGGGACTAGCGGGATCAGATACGCAGTATTTT. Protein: CSVEDSGLAGSDTQYF.

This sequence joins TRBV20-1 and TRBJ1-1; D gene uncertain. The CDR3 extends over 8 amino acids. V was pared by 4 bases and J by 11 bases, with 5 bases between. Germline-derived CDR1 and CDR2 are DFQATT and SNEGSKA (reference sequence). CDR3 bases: TGCAGTGCTACGTATGCTTTCTTT. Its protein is CSATYAFF.

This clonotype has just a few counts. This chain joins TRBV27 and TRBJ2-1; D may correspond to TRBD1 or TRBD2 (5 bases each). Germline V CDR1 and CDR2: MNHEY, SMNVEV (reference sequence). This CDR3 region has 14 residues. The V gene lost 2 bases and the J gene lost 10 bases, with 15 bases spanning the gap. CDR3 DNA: TGTGCCAGCAGTTTAGGGGACGGAGGTGCGGAGCAGTTCTTC. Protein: CASSLGDGGAEQFF.

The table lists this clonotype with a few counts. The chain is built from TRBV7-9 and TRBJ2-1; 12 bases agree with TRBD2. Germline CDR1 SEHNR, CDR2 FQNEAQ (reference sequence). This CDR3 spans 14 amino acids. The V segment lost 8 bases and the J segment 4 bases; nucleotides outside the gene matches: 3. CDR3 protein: CASGTSGRYNEQFF. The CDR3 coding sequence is TGTGCCAGCGGGACTAGCGGGCGATACAATGAGCAGTTCTTC.

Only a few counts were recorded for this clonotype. The CDR3 region has the DNA TGTGCCAGCAGTGACATAGCGGATACGTTGGGTGAGCAGTTCTTC. Amino acid sequence: CASSDIADTLGEQFF. The chain carries TRBV2 and TRBJ2-1; D might be TRBD2 (6 bases). The V gene's germline CDR1 is SNHLY and CDR2 FYNNEI. The V and J ends lost 3 bases and 9 bases respectively, with 18 bases between them. The CDR3 is 15 amino acids. Drawing the rest from reference TRBV2 and TRBJ2-1, the complete variable domain is EPEVTQTPSHQVTQMGQEVILRCVPISNHLYFYWYRQILGQKVEFLVSFYNNEISEKSEIFDDQFSVERPDGSNFTLKIRSTKLEDSAMYFCASSDIADTLGEQFFGPGTRLTVL.

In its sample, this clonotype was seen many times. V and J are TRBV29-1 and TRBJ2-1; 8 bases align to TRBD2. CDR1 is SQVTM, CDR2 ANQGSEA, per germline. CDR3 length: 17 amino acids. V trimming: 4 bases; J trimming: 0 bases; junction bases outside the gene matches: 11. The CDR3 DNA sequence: TGCAGCGTTGTTGTCGGTAGCGGGACCCTCTCCTACAATGAGCAGTTCTTC. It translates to CSVVVGSGTLSYNEQFF.